This TCR beta chain was sequenced in a study of blood T cell repertoires in COVID-19. Study summary: The origin of the acute and convalescent COVID-19 samples was the United States, Italy and Spain.

This clone was found once. The assay was immunoSEQ multiplex PCR, and TCRdb's table has in-frame clones only and misses some. The sample has about 220,000 clones; approximately 77% are singletons. V was shortened by 6 bases and J by 8 bases, with 19 bases between the two germline ends. In germline, CDR1 is MNHEY, CDR2 SMNVEV (reference sequence). CDR3 length: 14 amino acids. Source material: peripheral blood. The V call is TRBV27, the J call TRBJ1-2, with a tentative D call TRBD1 (6 bases). This TCR came from a woman over 75 with acute or convalescent COVID-19. The CDR3 region has the DNA TGTGCCAGCAGCCATAACGGGGACATCTACGGCTACACCTTC. Translating gives CASSHNGDIYGYTF.